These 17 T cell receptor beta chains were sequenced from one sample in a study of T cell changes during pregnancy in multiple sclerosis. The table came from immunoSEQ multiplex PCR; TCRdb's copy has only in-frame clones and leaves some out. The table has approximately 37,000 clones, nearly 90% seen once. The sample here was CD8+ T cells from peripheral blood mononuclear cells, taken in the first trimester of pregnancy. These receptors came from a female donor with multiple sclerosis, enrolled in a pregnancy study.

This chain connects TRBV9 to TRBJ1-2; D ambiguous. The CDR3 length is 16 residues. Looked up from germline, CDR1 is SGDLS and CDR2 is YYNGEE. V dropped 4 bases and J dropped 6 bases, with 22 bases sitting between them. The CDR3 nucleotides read TGTGCCAGCAGCCGGGCGGACTCGAGGCCTGATGATGGCTACACCTTC. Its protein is CASSRADSRPDDGYTF.

The CDR3 DNA reads TGTGCCAGCAGCTTAGGGCAAGGGACAAGCGATGGCTACACCTTC. Amino acid sequence: CASSLGQGTSDGYTF. The chain has TRBV11-2 and TRBJ1-2; D possibly corresponds to TRBD1 (6 bases). Germline V CDR1 and CDR2: SGHAT, FQNNGV. The CDR3 totals 15 residues. V lost 1 base and J lost 6, with 15 bases in between. Complete variable domain (other parts from reference TRBV11-2 and TRBJ1-2): EAGVAQSPRYKIIEKRQSVAFWCNPISGHATLYWYQQILGQGPKLLIQFQNNGVVDDSQLPKDRFSAERLKGVDSTLKIQPAKLEDSAVYLCASSLGQGTSDGYTFGSGTRLTVV.

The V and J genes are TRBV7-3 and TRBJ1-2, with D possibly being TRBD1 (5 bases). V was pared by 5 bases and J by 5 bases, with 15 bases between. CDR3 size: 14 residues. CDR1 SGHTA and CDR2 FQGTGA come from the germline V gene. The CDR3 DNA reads TGTGCCAGCAGCAAGACAGACCCTCCTTATGGCTACACCTTC. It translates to CASSKTDPPYGYTF.

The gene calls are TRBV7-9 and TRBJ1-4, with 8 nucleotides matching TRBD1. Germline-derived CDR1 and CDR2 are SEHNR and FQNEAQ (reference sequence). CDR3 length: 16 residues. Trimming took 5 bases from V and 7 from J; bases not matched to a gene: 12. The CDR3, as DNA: TGTGCCAGCAGCGGACCAGAGGACAGGGAGGGTGAAAAACTGTTTTTT. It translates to CASSGPEDREGEKLFF.

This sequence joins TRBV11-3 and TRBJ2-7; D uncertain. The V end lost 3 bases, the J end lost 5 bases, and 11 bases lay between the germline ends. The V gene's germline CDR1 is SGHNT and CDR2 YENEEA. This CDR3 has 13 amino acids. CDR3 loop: CASSLSVLHEQYF. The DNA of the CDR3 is TGTGCCAGCAGCTTGAGTGTTCTCCACGAGCAGTACTTC.

CDR3 coding DNA: TGTGCCAGCAGCGCCGGGTTTCCCAATGAGCAGTTCTTC. It yields the protein CASSAGFPNEQFF. The chain joins TRBV9 to TRBJ2-1; no clear D. CDR1 is SGDLS and CDR2 is YYNGEE in the germline V gene. With 3 bases removed from V and 6 bases from J, the gap between germline ends came to 10 bases. This CDR3 spans 13 amino acids.

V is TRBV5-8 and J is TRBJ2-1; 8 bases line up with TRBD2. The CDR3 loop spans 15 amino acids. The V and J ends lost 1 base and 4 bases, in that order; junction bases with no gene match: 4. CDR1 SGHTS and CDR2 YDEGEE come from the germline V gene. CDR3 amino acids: CASSLIAGGYNEQFF. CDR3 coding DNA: TGTGCCAGCAGCTTGATTGCGGGGGGTTACAATGAGCAGTTCTTC.

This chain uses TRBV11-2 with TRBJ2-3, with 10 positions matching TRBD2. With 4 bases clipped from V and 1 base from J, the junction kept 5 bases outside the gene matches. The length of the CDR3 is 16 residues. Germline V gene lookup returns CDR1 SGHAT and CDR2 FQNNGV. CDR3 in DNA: TGTGCCAGCAGCTCCCGGACTAGCGGAGGCACAGATACGCAGTATTTT. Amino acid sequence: CASSSRTSGGTDTQYF.

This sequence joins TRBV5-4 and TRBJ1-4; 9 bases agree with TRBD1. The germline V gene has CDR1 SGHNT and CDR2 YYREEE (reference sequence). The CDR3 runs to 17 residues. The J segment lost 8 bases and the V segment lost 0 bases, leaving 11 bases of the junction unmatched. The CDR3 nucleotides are TGTGCCAGCAGCTTGGGACAGGGGGGGTTCGAGGGGGAAAAACTGTTTTTT. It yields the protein CASSLGQGGFEGEKLFF.

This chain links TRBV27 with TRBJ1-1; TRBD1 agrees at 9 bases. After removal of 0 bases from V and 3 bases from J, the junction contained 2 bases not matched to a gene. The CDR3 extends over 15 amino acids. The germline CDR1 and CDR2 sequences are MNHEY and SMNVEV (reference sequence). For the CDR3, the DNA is TGTGCCAGCAGTTTATCGGACAGGGGTGACACTGAAGCTTTCTTT. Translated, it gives CASSLSDRGDTEAFF.

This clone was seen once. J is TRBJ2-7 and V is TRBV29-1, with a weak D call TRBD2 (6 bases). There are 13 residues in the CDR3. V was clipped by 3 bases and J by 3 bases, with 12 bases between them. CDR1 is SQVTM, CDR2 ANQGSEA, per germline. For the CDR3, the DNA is TGCAGCGTTGAGGAGGGTGGGGGCTACGAGCAGTACTTC. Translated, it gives CSVEEGGGYEQYF.

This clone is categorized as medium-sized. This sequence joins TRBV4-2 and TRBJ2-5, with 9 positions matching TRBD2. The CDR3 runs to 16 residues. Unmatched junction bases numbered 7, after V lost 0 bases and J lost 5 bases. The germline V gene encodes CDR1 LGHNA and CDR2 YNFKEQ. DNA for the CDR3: TGTGCCAGCAGCCAAGACGGCGCGGGGGGGGTGGAGACCCAGTACTTC. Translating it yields CASSQDGAGGVETQYF.

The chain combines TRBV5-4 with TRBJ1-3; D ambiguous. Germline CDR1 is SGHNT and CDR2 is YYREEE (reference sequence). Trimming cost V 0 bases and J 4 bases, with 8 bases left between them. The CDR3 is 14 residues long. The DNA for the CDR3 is TGTGCCAGCAGCTTGGAGCTCGAGGGAAACACCATATATTTT. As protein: CASSLELEGNTIYF.

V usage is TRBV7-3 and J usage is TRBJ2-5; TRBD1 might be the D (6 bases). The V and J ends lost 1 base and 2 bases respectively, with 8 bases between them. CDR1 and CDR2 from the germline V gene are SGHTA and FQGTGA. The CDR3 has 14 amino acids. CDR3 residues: CASSLRGQQETQYF. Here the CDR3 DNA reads TGTGCCAGCAGCTTAAGGGGACAACAAGAGACCCAGTACTTC. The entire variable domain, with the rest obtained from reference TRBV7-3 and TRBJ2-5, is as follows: GAGVSQTPSNKVTEKGKYVELRCDPISGHTALYWYRQSLGQGPEFLIYFQGTGAADDSGLPNDRFFAVRPEGSVSTLKIQRTERGDSAVYLCASSLRGQQETQYFGPGTRLLVL.

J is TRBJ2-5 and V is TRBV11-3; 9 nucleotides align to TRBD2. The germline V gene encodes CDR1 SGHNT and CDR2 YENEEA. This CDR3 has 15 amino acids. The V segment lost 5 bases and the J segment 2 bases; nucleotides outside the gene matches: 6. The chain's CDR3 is CASSQRGAQQETQYF. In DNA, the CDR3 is TGTGCCAGCAGCCAGCGGGGGGCACAACAAGAGACCCAGTACTTC.

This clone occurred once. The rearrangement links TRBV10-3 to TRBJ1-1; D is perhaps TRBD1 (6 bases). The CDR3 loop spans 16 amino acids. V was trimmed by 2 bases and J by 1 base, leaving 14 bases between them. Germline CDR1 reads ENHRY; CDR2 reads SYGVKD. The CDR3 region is CAISERKPGENTEAFF. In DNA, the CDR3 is TGTGCCATCAGTGAGCGGAAGCCAGGGGAGAACACTGAAGCTTTCTTT.

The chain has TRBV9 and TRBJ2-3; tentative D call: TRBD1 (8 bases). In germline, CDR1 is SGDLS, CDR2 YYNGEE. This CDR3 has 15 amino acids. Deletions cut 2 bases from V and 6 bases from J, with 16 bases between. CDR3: CASSVGQGGADTQYF. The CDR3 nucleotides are TGTGCCAGCAGCGTCGGACAGGGAGGGGCCGATACGCAGTATTTT.